One sample yielded the 20 T cell receptor beta chains listed below, sequenced in a study of vaccination effects on CD4 cells after COVID-19. These receptors' targets are unknown. Following 10 days of culture, CD4+ T cells were isolated. Assay used: immunoSEQ multiplex PCR; TCRdb lists only in-frame clones, some missing. The repertoire holds approximately 37,000 clones, with about four fifths as singletons. The material sequenced was CD4+ T cells from PBMCs cultured without peptide, taken before COVID-19 vaccination. These receptors all come from a human donor who received a COVID-19 vaccine.

The chain combines TRBV24-1 with TRBJ1-1, with a possible D match to TRBD1 (6 bases). V shed 6 bases and J shed 3 bases, with 7 bases lying between them. The germline gives CDR1 KGHDR, CDR2 SFDVKD. The length of the CDR3 is 12 residues. The CDR3 bases are TGTGCCACCAGTACAGGGTACACTGAAGCTTTCTTT. Protein product: CATSTGYTEAFF.

This chain uses TRBV24-1 with TRBJ1-2, with D maybe TRBD1 (5 bases). V was pared by 5 bases and J by 4 bases, with 13 bases between. Germline-derived CDR1 and CDR2 are KGHDR and SFDVKD. This CDR3 is 14 amino acids long. The CDR3 DNA sequence: TGTGCCACCAGTGCAGGACGTGGGACCTATGGCTACACCTTC. Its translation: CATSAGRGTYGYTF.

The genes are TRBV7-8 and TRBJ2-5; weak D call: TRBD1 (5 bases). The ends were cut back, 5 bases at V and 7 bases at J, with 14 bases in the middle. Germline assignment: CDR1 SGHVS and CDR2 FQNEAQ. This CDR3 is built from 13 residues. The CDR3 nucleotides read TGTGCCAGCAGCCCCCCAGGGTACGGGACCCAGTACTTC. Translation: CASSPPGYGTQYF.

This chain joins TRBV2 and TRBJ1-2; D call uncertain. The V gene's germline CDR1 is SNHLY and CDR2 FYNNEI. V lost 1 base to trimming and J lost 4 bases, with 4 bases between them. The CDR3 is 12 residues long. The CDR3 spells CASSEVGYGYTF. In DNA form, the CDR3 reads TGTGCCAGCAGTGAAGTTGGCTATGGCTACACCTTC.

The genes are TRBV27 and TRBJ1-1; tentative D call: TRBD1 (5 bases). The CDR3 has 15 residues. V dropped 3 bases and J dropped 1 base, with 12 bases sitting between them. Germline V gives CDR1 MNHEY, CDR2 SMNVEV (reference sequence). CDR3 DNA sequence: TGTGCCAGCAGTTTGTCCGGGACCGCGAACACTGAAGCTTTCTTT. It is translated as CASSLSGTANTEAFF.

This clone has a handful of counts. The chain has TRBV9 and TRBJ1-4; D is unclear. Trimming shortened V by 0 bases and J by 6 bases, and 12 bases separated the two germline ends. The CDR3 runs 15 residues. The germline CDR1 and CDR2 sequences are SGDLS and YYNGEE. CDR3: CASSVARNPYEKLFF. Written as DNA, the CDR3 is TGTGCCAGCAGCGTAGCCCGGAATCCTTATGAAAAACTGTTTTTT.

The rearrangement links TRBV4-3 to TRBJ2-1, with D tentatively TRBD1 or TRBD2 (6 bases each). This CDR3 has 12 amino acids. Trimming shortened V by 3 bases and J by 12 bases, and 12 bases separated the two germline ends. The germline gives CDR1 LGHNA, CDR2 YSLEER. The CDR3 DNA follows: TGCGCCAGCAGCCATGAGAGGGGGGCGCAGTTCTTC. It encodes CASSHERGAQFF.

This clone was counted only a few times. This chain's CDR3 is CASSVVRTCTF. The CDR3 nucleotides read TGTGCCAGCAGCGTAGTTAGGACATGTACCTTC. This chain links TRBV9 with TRBJ1-2; D possibly corresponds to TRBD1 (5 bases). Germline V lookup: CDR1 SGDLS, CDR2 YYNGEE. The CDR3 has 11 amino acids. Trimming left V 0 bases short and J 14 bases short, with 11 bases between.

The chain recombines TRBV28 with TRBJ1-1; D remains ambiguous. The CDR3 extends over 14 amino acids. V was cut by 3 bases and J by 0 bases, with 8 bases left in between. Germline values: CDR1 MDHEN, CDR2 SYDVKM. The CDR3 coding sequence is TGTGCCAGCAGTTTGGGGAAGATGAACACTGAAGCTTTCTTT. It translates to CASSLGKMNTEAFF.

The V gene is TRBV9, the J gene TRBJ1-2; maybe TRBD1 (6 bases). Per germline, CDR1 SGDLS and CDR2 YYNGEE. This CDR3 contains 14 residues. Trimming took off 4 bases at V and 0 bases at J, with 10 bases between the two ends. DNA for the CDR3: TGTGCCAGCAGCTTGACAGGTCCTAACTATGGCTACACCTTC. Encoded protein: CASSLTGPNYGYTF.

The chain recombines TRBV9 with TRBJ1-2; D may be TRBD1 (6 bases). Looked up from germline, CDR1 is SGDLS and CDR2 is YYNGEE. The CDR3 has 14 residues. V lost 0 bases and J 2 bases, leaving 8 bases between the germline ends. The chain's CDR3 is CASSVETGNYGYTF. CDR3 in DNA: TGTGCCAGCAGCGTAGAGACAGGAAACTATGGCTACACCTTC.

The rearrangement links TRBV6-5 to TRBJ2-7; 7 bases are shared with TRBD1. The CDR3 is 14 amino acids. V lost 6 bases and J lost 1; bases outside the gene matches: 6. The germline CDR1 and CDR2 sequences are MNHEY and SVGAGI. CDR3 sequence reads: CASRDRSVSYEQYF. DNA for the CDR3: TGTGCCAGCAGGGACAGGTCCGTTTCCTACGAGCAGTACTTC.

The chain joins TRBV9 to TRBJ1-2; D unclear. The germline V gene encodes CDR1 SGDLS and CDR2 YYNGEE. CDR3 size: 15 residues. Trimming left V 3 bases short and J 2 bases short, with 14 bases between. Written as DNA, the CDR3 is TGTGCCAGCAGCGAAGTATCGAGGGCGAACTATGGCTACACCTTC. Amino acid sequence: CASSEVSRANYGYTF.

This clone was recorded a few times. This sequence joins TRBV7-9 and TRBJ1-5; D uncertain. CDR1 is SEHNR and CDR2 is FQNEAQ in the germline V gene (reference sequence). V lost 4 bases to trimming and J lost 4 bases, with 5 bases between them. The length of the CDR3 is 12 residues. In DNA, the CDR3 is TGTGCCAGCAGCTCCCAAAATCAGCCCCAGCATTTT. It is translated as CASSSQNQPQHF.

V usage is TRBV5-1 and J usage is TRBJ1-4; 8 bases map to TRBD1. The CDR3 contains 14 residues. CDR1 and CDR2 from the germline V gene are SGHRS and YFSETQ. V dropped 4 bases and J dropped 5; count of bases not matched to a gene: 4. CDR3 residues: CASSTDRGNEKLFF. CDR3 nucleotides: TGCGCCAGCAGCACAGACAGGGGCAATGAAAAACTGTTTTTT.

V usage is TRBV4-1 and J usage is TRBJ2-3; 8 bases are a match to TRBD2. Germline CDR1 MGHRA, CDR2 YSYEKL. The J segment lost 2 bases and the V segment lost 2 bases, leaving 6 bases of the junction unmatched. The CDR3 runs to 16 residues. This chain's CDR3 is CASSQRSGSTTDTQYF. The CDR3 DNA reads as TGCGCCAGCAGCCAACGGAGCGGGAGTACCACAGATACGCAGTATTTT.

This clone was detected once. The chain links TRBV28 to TRBJ2-1; 7 nucleotides agree with TRBD2. The germline V gene encodes CDR1 MDHEN and CDR2 SYDVKM. The CDR3 is made up of 15 amino acids. After removal of 2 bases from V and 2 bases from J, the junction contained 3 bases not matched to a gene. The CDR3 reads CASSLGGRAYNEQFF. Here the CDR3 DNA reads TGTGCCAGCAGTTTAGGTGGGAGGGCCTACAATGAGCAGTTCTTC.

The rearrangement uses TRBV6-6 and TRBJ2-7, with D hard to call. The CDR3 extends over 12 amino acids. V shed 5 bases and J shed 2 bases, with 7 bases lying between them. Germline V gene lookup returns CDR1 MNHNY and CDR2 SVGAGI (reference sequence). The CDR3 DNA sequence: TGTGCCAGCAGTCGGACCCCCTACGAGCAGTACTTC. It yields the protein CASSRTPYEQYF.

The gene calls are TRBV6-1 and TRBJ2-1; 9 bases agree with TRBD2. The germline CDR1 and CDR2 sequences are MNHNS and SASEGT. This CDR3 is 16 amino acids long. J gave up 4 bases and V 4 bases, and 8 bases lay outside the gene matches. CDR3 region: CASSGASGVTYNEQFF. The CDR3, as DNA: TGTGCCAGCAGTGGAGCTAGCGGGGTCACGTACAATGAGCAGTTCTTC.

The chain recombines TRBV7-2 with TRBJ2-1, with a tentative D call TRBD2 (5 bases). V lost 5 bases, J lost 6 bases, and 17 bases lay in between. Looked up from germline, CDR1 is SGHTA and CDR2 is FQGNSA. The CDR3 spans 15 residues. The CDR3 sequence: CASSPTVRGSNEQFF. CDR3 in DNA: TGTGCCAGCAGCCCCACCGTCCGGGGTTCCAATGAGCAGTTCTTC.